Below, one TCR beta chain is given with its context. Its antigen is unknown. This record comes from a study of T cell repertoires in cytomegalovirus infection. About the study: Public TCR beta signatures provided an indication of both CMV infection and a matching HLA type. The study, taken as a whole, reports: The cumulative frequency of public TCR beta families distinguished individuals who carried CMV together with the relevant HLA. Dominating the ex vivo response were HLA-C-restricted CMV-specific TCR beta clonotypes.

Each CDR3 protein is one row after TCRdb ran MiXCR on the reads. This table holds about 260,000 distinct CDR3 sequences, roughly 13% found once. The source material was PBMCs. The sequence derives from a human donor in good health (CMV status not recorded). Some clones in this sample may be carry-over from other donors' samples.

CDR3 loop: CASSPIYRSSSPYEQYF. The CDR3, as DNA: TGTGCCAGCTCACCAATCTACAGGTCTTCCTCCCCCTACGAGCAGTACTTC. The rearrangement joins TRBV18 to TRBJ2-7; D might be TRBD1 (5 bases). The CDR3 runs 17 residues. Looked up from germline, CDR1 is KGHSH and CDR2 is LQKENI. Trimming took 2 bases from V and 2 from J, leaving 19 bases between them.